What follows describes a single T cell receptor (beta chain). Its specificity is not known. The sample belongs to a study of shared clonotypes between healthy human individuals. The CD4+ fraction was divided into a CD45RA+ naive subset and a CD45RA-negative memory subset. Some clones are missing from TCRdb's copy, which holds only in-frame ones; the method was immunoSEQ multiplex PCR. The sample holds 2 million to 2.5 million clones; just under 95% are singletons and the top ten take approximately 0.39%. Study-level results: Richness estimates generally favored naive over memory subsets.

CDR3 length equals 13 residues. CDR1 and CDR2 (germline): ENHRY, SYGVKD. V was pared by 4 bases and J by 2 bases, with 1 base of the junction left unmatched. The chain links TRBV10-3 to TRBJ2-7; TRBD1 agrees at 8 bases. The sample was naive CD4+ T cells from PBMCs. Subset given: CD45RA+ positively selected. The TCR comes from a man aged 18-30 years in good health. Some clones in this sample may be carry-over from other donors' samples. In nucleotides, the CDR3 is TGTGCCATCAGTGCGACAGGGGCCTACGAGCAGTACTTC. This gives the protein CAISATGAYEQYF.